These 17 T cell receptor beta chains were all obtained from the same sample, sequenced in a study of T-cell memory formation after mild COVID-19 (dated by TCRdb to 2020 to 2023). Library method: 5' RACE. The data were produced on an Illumina NovaSeq 6000. Clones were called with MiXCR by TCRdb after fastp trimmed the public reads at Q25, and only in-frame beta chains were retained. When rows share a CDR3 protein, they turn into one entry using the most common DNA and genes. This sample is represented by more than 150,000 distinct CDR3 sequences; approximately 10% of them were singletons. The ten largest make up about 3.5% of the sample. Sequencing was performed on PBMCs or a T cell subset sorted from them (not recorded which). The receptors come from a man aged 18 to 29 who had mild COVID-19 (a few samples of this study predate the infection). The sample titles of this study are shuffled in the database, so cell type and time point are left out; the donor was told from shared clones.

V and J are TRBV5-6 and TRBJ2-2; D gene unclear. Germline CDR1 and CDR2: SGHDT and YYEEEE. V dropped 0 bases and J dropped 4 bases, with 10 bases sitting between them. The CDR3 is 15 amino acids. CDR3 in amino acids: CASSLVGRFTGELFF. The CDR3 DNA sequence: TGTGCCAGCAGCTTGGTCGGGCGTTTCACCGGGGAGCTGTTTTTT. Drawing the rest from reference TRBV5-6 and TRBJ2-2, the complete variable domain is DAGVTQSPTHLIKTRGQQVTLRCSPKSGHDTVSWYQQALGQGPQFIFQYYEEEERQRGNFPDRFSGHQFPNYSSELNVNALLLGDSALYLCASSLVGRFTGELFFGEGSRLTVL.

This clonotype was observed a handful of times. V usage is TRBV5-1 and J usage is TRBJ1-1; 10 bases line up with TRBD1. Germline trimming cut 3 bases from V and 7 bases from J; bases unmatched to any gene: 3. From germline, CDR1 is SGHRS and CDR2 YFSETQ. This CDR3 region has 13 residues. This CDR3 is CASSSDRGNEAFF. CDR3 nucleotides: TGCGCCAGCAGCTCGGACAGGGGGAATGAAGCTTTCTTT.

This clonotype has only a few counts. The chain is built from TRBV6-5 and TRBJ1-2, with unresolved D. V dropped 6 bases and J dropped 2 bases, with 10 bases sitting between them. The CDR3 consists of 13 residues. From germline, CDR1 is MNHEY and CDR2 SVGAGI. Written as DNA, the CDR3 is TGTGCCAGCAGACCCGGCGCGAACTATGGCTACACCTTC. As protein: CASRPGANYGYTF.

This clonotype occurred a few times. The chain carries TRBV29-1 and TRBJ2-2; 10 bases map to TRBD1. The CDR3 has 14 amino acids. Germline V gives CDR1 SQVTM, CDR2 ANQGSEA. With V trimmed by 7 bases and J by 3 bases, 5 bases remained unmatched. The CDR3 region is CSARQGADTGELFF. For the CDR3, the DNA is TGCAGCGCAAGACAGGGGGCGGACACCGGGGAGCTGTTTTTT.

The rearrangement joins TRBV6-5 to TRBJ1-4; no definite D call. The V and J ends lost 0 bases and 6 bases respectively, with 20 bases between them. The CDR3 consists of 18 residues. The germline gives CDR1 MNHEY, CDR2 SVGAGI. CDR3 coding DNA: TGTGCCAGCAGTTACTCGATTTCCATTCCAGAACACTATGAAAAACTGTTTTTT. Translation gives CASSYSISIPEHYEKLFF.

There are a few counts of this clonotype. V and J are TRBV10-2 and TRBJ2-5, with 9 bases that match TRBD2. The CDR3 is made up of 16 amino acids. Trimming removed 5 bases from V and 4 bases from J; junction bases left unmatched: 11. Germline V gives CDR1 WSHSY, CDR2 SAAADI. Here the CDR3 DNA reads TGCGCCAGCAGTTCCTCCGGCGGGGGGGCGCGAGAGACCCAGTACTTC. Encoded protein: CASSSSGGGARETQYF.

This clonotype was detected many times. The chain is built from TRBV20-1 and TRBJ2-5; a possible D gene is TRBD1 (6 bases). The CDR3 extends over 15 amino acids. Germline V CDR1 and CDR2: DFQATT, SNEGSKA (reference sequence). Trimming took off 0 bases at V and 2 bases at J, with 13 bases between the two ends. The CDR3: CSARDMTGGQETQYF. The CDR3 region has the DNA TGCAGTGCTAGAGATATGACAGGTGGACAAGAGACCCAGTACTTC.

This clonotype was seen more than once but under ten times. This chain uses TRBV7-2 with TRBJ1-2; 8 bases are a match to TRBD1. V gave up 4 bases and J gave up 8 bases; unmatched junction bases: 12. The CDR3 spans 15 residues. Germline lookup yields CDR1 SGHTA and CDR2 FQGNSA. In DNA, the CDR3 is TGTGCCAGCAGCTCGCAACAGGGGGTTATTGGGGGCTACACCTTC. This sequence encodes CASSSQQGVIGGYTF.

This clonotype was seen more than once but under ten times. The J gene is TRBJ1-5, the V gene TRBV4-1, with 7 bases fitting TRBD1. V trimming: 5 bases; J trimming: 0 bases; junction bases outside the gene matches: 7. The CDR3 spans 16 residues. Germline V lookup: CDR1 MGHRA, CDR2 YSYEKL. CDR3 nucleotide sequence: TGCGCCAGCAGCGCCCCCGGGACAGTTAGCAATCAGCCCCAGCATTTT. Protein product: CASSAPGTVSNQPQHF.

The chain combines TRBV5-1 with TRBJ2-7, with D perhaps assigned TRBD1 or TRBD2 (5 bases each). V was trimmed by 4 bases and J by 0 bases, leaving 14 bases between them. CDR1 and CDR2 (germline): SGHRS, YFSETQ. The CDR3 has 15 residues. For the CDR3, the DNA is TGCGCCAGCAGCCCCGGGGACGTGAGCTCCTACGAGCAGTACTTC. Encoded protein: CASSPGDVSSYEQYF.

This clonotype was recorded at least ten times. The chain is built from TRBV7-9 and TRBJ2-5; D is ambiguous. The CDR3 has 14 residues. Germline V CDR1 and CDR2: SEHNR, FQNEAQ (reference sequence). V was shortened by 4 bases and J by 2 bases, with 11 bases between the two germline ends. CDR3: CASSYQTMQETQYF. In DNA, the CDR3 is TGTGCCAGCAGCTACCAGACGATGCAAGAGACCCAGTACTTC.

This clonotype has more than one count but fewer than ten. The chain has TRBV20-1 and TRBJ2-3, with 11 bases fitting TRBD2. The ends lost 5 bases at V and 4 bases at J; junction bases unmatched: 5. This CDR3 is built from 14 residues. Per germline, CDR1 DFQATT and CDR2 SNEGSKA (reference sequence). The CDR3, as DNA: TGCAGTGCTCCACTAGCGGGGGCATCAGATACGCAGTATTTT. It encodes CSAPLAGASDTQYF.

The chain combines TRBV7-2 with TRBJ2-5, with 8 bases that match TRBD2. From germline, CDR1 is SGHTA and CDR2 FQGNSA. V lost 8 bases and J lost 5; bases outside the gene matches: 16. This CDR3 comprises 16 residues. The CDR3 nucleotides read TGTGCCAGCCGATCGCCCAGCGGGGGTCTTCTGGAGACCCAGTACTTC. Its translation: CASRSPSGGLLETQYF.

A few counts support this clonotype. V is TRBV5-5 and J is TRBJ2-1; no reliable D call. The CDR3 loop spans 13 amino acids. Trimming left V 2 bases short and J 7 bases short, with 10 bases between. CDR1 and CDR2 from the germline V gene are SGHKS and YYEKEE (reference sequence). This CDR3 reads CASSFPGANEQFF. The CDR3 DNA is TGTGCCAGCAGCTTTCCTGGTGCGAATGAGCAGTTCTTC.

V is TRBV12-3 or TRBV12-4 and J is TRBJ1-2; D perhaps matches TRBD1 (6 bases). CDR3 length: 13 residues. V lost 3 bases and J 9 bases, leaving 14 bases between the germline ends. The CDR3 reads CASSLVQGISYTF. CDR3 sequence (DNA): TGTGCCAGCAGTTTGGTACAGGGTATTAGCTACACCTTC.

This clonotype was recorded a few times. This chain links TRBV3-1 with TRBJ1-1, with TRBD1 as a possible D gene (6 bases). Germline CDR1 LGHDT, CDR2 YNNKEL (reference sequence). V gave up 0 bases and J gave up 2 bases, with 22 bases separating them. CDR3 size: 19 residues. The CDR3 DNA reads TGTGCCAGCAGCCAAGAGTGGGGACGGGGGCGCGGAAACAACACTGAAGCTTTCTTT. Translation gives CASSQEWGRGRGNNTEAFF.

This chain uses TRBV9 with TRBJ2-1; 10 bases agree with TRBD2. There are 15 residues in the CDR3. V was pared by 2 bases and J by 8 bases, with 7 bases of the junction left unmatched. Germline values: CDR1 SGDLS, CDR2 YYNGEE. CDR3 in amino acids: CASSVQAGGPHEQFF. Written as DNA, the CDR3 is TGTGCCAGCAGCGTCCAAGCGGGGGGGCCTCATGAGCAGTTCTTC.